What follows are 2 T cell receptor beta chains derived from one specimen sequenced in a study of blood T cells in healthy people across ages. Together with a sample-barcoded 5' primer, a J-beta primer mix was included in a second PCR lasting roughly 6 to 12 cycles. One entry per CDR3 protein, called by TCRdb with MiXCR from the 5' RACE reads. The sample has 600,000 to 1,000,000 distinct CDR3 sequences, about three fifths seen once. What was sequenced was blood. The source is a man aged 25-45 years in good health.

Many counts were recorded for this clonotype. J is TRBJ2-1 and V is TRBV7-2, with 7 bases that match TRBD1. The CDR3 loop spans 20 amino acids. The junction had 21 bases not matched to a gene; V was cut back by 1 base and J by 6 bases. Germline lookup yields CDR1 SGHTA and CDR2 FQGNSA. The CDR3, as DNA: TGTGCCAGCAGCTTAGGGGGGAACAGGGGTGGTCCTTCTAAGAGCAATGAGCAGTTCTTC. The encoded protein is CASSLGGNRGGPSKSNEQFF. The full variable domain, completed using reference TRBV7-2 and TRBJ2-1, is GAGVSQSPSNKVTEKGKDVELRCDPISGHTALYWYRQSLGQGLEFLIYFQGNSAPDKSGLPSDRFSAERTGGSVSTLTIQRTQQEDSAVYLCASSLGGNRGGPSKSNEQFFGPGTRLTVL.

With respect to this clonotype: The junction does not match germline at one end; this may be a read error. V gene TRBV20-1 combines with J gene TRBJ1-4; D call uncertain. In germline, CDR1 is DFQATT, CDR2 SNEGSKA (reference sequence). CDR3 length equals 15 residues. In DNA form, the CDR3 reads TGCAGTGCAAGAGATCGGGGTTTGGGGAATGAAAAACTGTTTTTT. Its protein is CSARDRGLGNEKLFF.